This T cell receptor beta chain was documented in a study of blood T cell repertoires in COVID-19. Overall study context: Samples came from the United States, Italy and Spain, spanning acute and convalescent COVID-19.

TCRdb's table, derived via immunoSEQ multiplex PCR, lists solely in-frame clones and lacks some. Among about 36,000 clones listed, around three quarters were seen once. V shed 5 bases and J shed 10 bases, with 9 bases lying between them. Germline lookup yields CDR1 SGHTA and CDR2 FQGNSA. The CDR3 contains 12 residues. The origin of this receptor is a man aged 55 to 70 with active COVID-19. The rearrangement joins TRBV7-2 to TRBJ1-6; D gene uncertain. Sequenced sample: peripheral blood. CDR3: CASSPPGSPLHF. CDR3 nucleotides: TGTGCCAGCAGCCCTCCCGGGTCACCCCTCCACTTT.